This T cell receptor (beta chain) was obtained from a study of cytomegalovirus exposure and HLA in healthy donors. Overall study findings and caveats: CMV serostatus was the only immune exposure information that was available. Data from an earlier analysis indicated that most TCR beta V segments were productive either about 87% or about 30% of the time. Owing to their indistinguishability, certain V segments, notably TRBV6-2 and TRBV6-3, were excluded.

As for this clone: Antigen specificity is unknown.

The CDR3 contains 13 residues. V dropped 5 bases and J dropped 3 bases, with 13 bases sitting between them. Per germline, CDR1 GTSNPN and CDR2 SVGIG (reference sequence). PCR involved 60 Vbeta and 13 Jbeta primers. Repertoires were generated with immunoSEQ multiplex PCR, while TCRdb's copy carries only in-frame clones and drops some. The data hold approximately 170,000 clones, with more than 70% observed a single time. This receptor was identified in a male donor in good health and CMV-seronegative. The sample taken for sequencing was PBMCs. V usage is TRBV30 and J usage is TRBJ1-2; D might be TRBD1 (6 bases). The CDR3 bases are TGTGCCTGGGCTTCAACAGGGTACTATGGCTACACCTTC. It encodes CAWASTGYYGYTF.